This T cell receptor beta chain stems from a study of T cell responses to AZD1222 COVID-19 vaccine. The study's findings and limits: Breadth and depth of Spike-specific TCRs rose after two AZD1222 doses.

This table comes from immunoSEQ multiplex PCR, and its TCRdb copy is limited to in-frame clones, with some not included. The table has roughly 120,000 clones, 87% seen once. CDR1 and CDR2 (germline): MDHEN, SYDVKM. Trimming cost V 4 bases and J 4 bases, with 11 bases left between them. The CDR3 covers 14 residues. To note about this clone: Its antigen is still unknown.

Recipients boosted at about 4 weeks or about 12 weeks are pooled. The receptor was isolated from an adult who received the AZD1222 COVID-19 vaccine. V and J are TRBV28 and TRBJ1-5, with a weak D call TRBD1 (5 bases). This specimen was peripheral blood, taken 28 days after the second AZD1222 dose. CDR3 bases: TGTGCCAGCAGTTCTCCCGGGGGGAATCAGCCCCAGCATTTT. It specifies CASSSPGGNQPQHF.